Listed below are T cell receptor beta chains from one sample, sequenced in a study of cytomegalovirus exposure and HLA in healthy donors. TCRdb keeps only in-frame clones here, not all; method: immunoSEQ multiplex PCR. This sample carries 72,000 or so clones, less than 80% of them seen once, and the ten largest clones take around 3%. The sample consisted of PBMCs. The receptors were gathered from a woman in her forties or fifties in good health and CMV-seronegative. Both conserved end residues are part of each CDR3.

len	j_gene	v_gene	CDR3aa
13	TRBJ1-1	TRBV18	CASSPGTGPEAFF
13	TRBJ1-1	TRBV28	CASSKGQFTEAFF
18	TRBJ2-2	TRBV23-1	CASSHPDRVIWNTGELFF
18	TRBJ2-5	TRBV4-1	CASSQGFGGWRGQETQYF
14	TRBJ2-7	TRBV21-1	CASSKEGQPYEQYF
14	TRBJ1-2	TRBV19	CASRSGQGNYGYTF
16	TRBJ1-2	TRBV7-2	CASSLVSGQGASGYTF
15	TRBJ2-1	TRBV9	CASSARDTIYNEQFF
18	TRBJ2-6	TRBV18	CASSPRNSAGPGANVLTF
14	TRBJ2-7	TRBV5-8	CASSLRGLPGEQYF
17	TRBJ2-1	TRBV4-2	CDSSQDLLRSSYNEQFF
14	TRBJ2-3	TRBV5-6	CASYASGRADTQYF
15	TRBJ2-7	TRBV28	CASSEAGTGHYEQYF
17	TRBJ2-6	TRBV7-9	CASSLGTGSSGANVLTF
16	TRBJ2-1	TRBV7-2	CASSFGGGSSYNEQFF
17	TRBJ1-2	TRBV5-1	CASSLVPGREAPNGYTF
16	TRBJ2-7	TRBV5-1	CASSLVTSGPTYEQYF
16	TRBJ2-2	TRBV13	CASSLIGGPNTGELFF
15	TRBJ2-1	TRBV7-8	CASSLAGGIHNEQFF
17	TRBJ1-1	TRBV5-1	CASSLGLVGRRDTEAFF
15	TRBJ2-1	TRBV7-9	CASSYSIGSYNEQFF
15	TRBJ1-1	TRBV7-2	CASSQFTAKDTEAFF
16	TRBJ2-4	TRBV19	CASAVTSGGTKNIQYF
15	TRBJ1-5	TRBV28	CASRAGNRVNQPQHF
14	TRBJ1-2	TRBV28	CASSLLAADGGYTF
12	TRBJ1-1	TRBV28	CASNGGRAEAFF
15	TRBJ1-5	TRBV2	CASSERQGIFQPQHF
15	TRBJ2-7	TRBV14	CASSQGAGRAYEQYF
13	TRBJ2-7	TRBV4-3	CASSQARGGEQYF
15	TRBJ2-7	TRBV6-5	CASSYTRGSSYEQYF
16	TRBJ1-5	TRBV19	CASSDRDRAGNQPQHF
16	TRBJ2-2	TRBV19	CASSIGGGTNTGELFF
14	TRBJ2-1	TRBV4-3	CASSQHRRTGERFF
14	TRBJ2-7	TRBV19	CASSRDRGLYEQYF
15	TRBJ2-7	TRBV6-5	CASSHRTGSSYEQYF
15	TRBJ1-2	TRBV7-2	CASSLAATNNYGYTF
16	TRBJ2-1	TRBV18	CASSPPERFDTMRQFF
14	TRBJ2-3	TRBV7-3	CASSLDGSTDTQYF
14	TRBJ2-3	TRBV29-1	CSASGGPSTDTQYF
12	TRBJ2-1	TRBV7-2	CASSFHDYEQFF
14	TRBJ2-7	TRBV5-1	CASSLEGGVGEQYF
14	TRBJ1-4	TRBV5-6	CASSLQGAGEKLFF
14	TRBJ1-2	TRBV7-9	CASTQGQGGGGYTF
15	TRBJ2-5	TRBV9	CASSGAGGMMETQYF
15	TRBJ1-1	TRBV4-3	CASSLDGITGTEAFF
13	TRBJ1-2	TRBV6-6	CASSTGESYGYTF
17	TRBJ1-5	TRBV4-1	CASSQETRPESNQPQHF
15	TRBJ1-5	TRBV27	CASRPSTGGNQPQHF
15	TRBJ2-7	TRBV18	CASSQSRTVDYEQYF
12	TRBJ1-4	TRBV4-1	CASSQTGEKLFF
14	TRBJ1-2	TRBV15	CATSTGDRGRLSSF
13	TRBJ1-2	TRBV11-2	CASSPGINYGYTF
13	TRBJ1-5	TRBV5-1	CASSQGAGQPQHF
14	TRBJ2-1	TRBV10-3	CAIAGDSSYNEQFF